Presented here are 32 T cell receptor beta chains from one specimen sequenced in a study of shared clonotypes between healthy human individuals. Method: immunoSEQ multiplex PCR; TCRdb's copy keeps in-frame clones and lacks some. The sample has roughly 1,600,000 clones, 98% to 99% seen once. The material sequenced was naive CD4+ T cells sorted from blood. Subset defined: CD45RA+ positively selected. All receptors come from a man in his thirties or forties in good health.

The V gene is TRBV11-2, the J gene TRBJ2-3, with D unresolved. Germline V lookup: CDR1 SGHAT, CDR2 FQNNGV. There are 11 residues in the CDR3. Trimming cost V 7 bases and J 6 bases, with 8 bases left between them. The CDR3 DNA reads TGTGCCAGCAAAGGGTGGGATACGCAGTATTTT. This codes for CASKGWDTQYF.

The rearrangement links TRBV5-4 to TRBJ2-7; D might be TRBD2 (5 bases). Trimming cost V 0 bases and J 4 bases, with 8 bases left between them. Germline CDR1 is SGHNT and CDR2 is YYREEE (reference sequence). This CDR3 has 13 amino acids. The CDR3: CASSLGRRYEQYF. The CDR3 coding sequence is TGTGCCAGCAGCTTGGGTCGGAGGTACGAGCAGTACTTC.

V is TRBV18 and J is TRBJ2-5, with 9 bases that match TRBD2. The CDR3 is made up of 15 amino acids. Germline lookup yields CDR1 KGHSH and CDR2 LQKENI. V gave up 3 bases and J gave up 1 base; unmatched junction bases: 3. The DNA for the CDR3 is TGTGCCAGCTCACCCCTAGCGGGATTCCAAGAGACCCAGTACTTC. Amino acid sequence: CASSPLAGFQETQYF.

About this clone: Other nucleotide sequences from this sample produce the same CDR3. The CDR3 spells CASSYAYEQYF. The CDR3 DNA sequence: TGTGCCAGCAGTTATGCCTACGAGCAGTACTTC. The V and J genes are TRBV6-5 and TRBJ2-7, with unresolved D. Germline V gene sequence: CDR1 MNHEY, CDR2 SVGAGI. CDR3 length: 11 residues. V was trimmed by 3 bases and J by 2 bases, leaving 2 bases between them.

The V and J genes are TRBV5-1 and TRBJ2-6; D is possibly TRBD2 (5 bases). V was shortened by 2 bases and J by 0 bases, with 12 bases between the two germline ends. The CDR3 runs 17 residues. Germline values: CDR1 SGHRS, CDR2 YFSETQ. In DNA, the CDR3 is TGCGCCAGCAGCTTCTTTAGCGTGAGCTCTGGGGCCAACGTCCTGACTTTC. Its translation is CASSFFSVSSGANVLTF.

Note on this clone: Within the sample, other DNA sequences also encode this same CDR3. The J gene is TRBJ2-2, the V gene TRBV7-6, with no clear D. Germline V lookup: CDR1 SGHVS, CDR2 FNYEAQ. V shed 0 bases and J shed 5 bases, with 7 bases lying between them. The CDR3 is made up of 14 amino acids. CDR3 in DNA: TGTGCCAGCAGCTTAGCGCCGAGTACCGGGGAGCTGTTTTTT. Translated: CASSLAPSTGELFF. Drawing the rest from reference TRBV7-6 and TRBJ2-2, the complete variable domain is GAGVSQSPRYKVTKRGQDVALRCDPISGHVSLYWYRQALGQGPEFLTYFNYEAQQDKSGLPNDRFSAERPEGSISTLTIQRTEQRDSAMYRCASSLAPSTGELFFGEGSRLTVL.

V is TRBV15 and J is TRBJ2-2; TRBD1 agrees at 11 bases. CDR1 is LNHNV, CDR2 YYDKDF, per germline (reference sequence). The CDR3 covers 15 residues. Trimming removed 5 bases from V and 6 bases from J; junction bases left unmatched: 5. The CDR3 spells CATSQRDRGAGELFF. Written as DNA, the CDR3 is TGTGCCACCAGCCAGAGGGACAGGGGGGCCGGGGAGCTGTTTTTT.

J is TRBJ2-1 and V is TRBV19; 8 positions agree with TRBD2. The CDR3 is made up of 16 amino acids. Germline CDR1 LNHDA, CDR2 SQIVND (reference sequence). With V trimmed by 3 bases and J by 6 bases, 10 bases remained unmatched. CDR3: CASSIRVAGGPNEQFF. The DNA of the CDR3 is TGTGCCAGTAGTATTAGAGTGGCGGGAGGCCCCAATGAGCAGTTCTTC.

V is TRBV28 and J is TRBJ1-3; D not certain. The germline V gene encodes CDR1 MDHEN and CDR2 SYDVKM. The ends were cut back, 4 bases at V and 0 bases at J, with 16 bases in the middle. The CDR3 loop spans 17 amino acids. The chain's CDR3 is CASSSLQGGYSGNTIYF. CDR3 coding DNA: TGTGCCAGCAGTTCCCTACAAGGAGGGTACTCTGGAAACACCATATATTTT.

The chain employs TRBV5-1 and TRBJ2-6, with TRBD1 matching over 7 bases. Trimming at V came to 1 base and at J to 2 bases, leaving 12 bases not matched to a gene. Germline assignment: CDR1 SGHRS and CDR2 YFSETQ. There are 19 residues in the CDR3. CDR3 nucleotide sequence: TGCGCCAGCAGCTTGAGTCTGGCACAGGGGTACGCTGGGGCCAACGTCCTGACTTTC. This translates into CASSLSLAQGYAGANVLTF. Looking up the rest from reference TRBV5-1 and TRBJ2-6 gives the full variable domain: KAGVTQTPRYLIKTRGQQVTLSCSPISGHRSVSWYQQTPGQGLQFLFEYFSETQRNKGNFPGRFSGRQFSNSRSEMNVSTLELGDSALYLCASSLSLAQGYAGANVLTFGAGSRLTVL.

The chain uses TRBV5-6 and TRBJ2-2, with 8 bases lining up with TRBD2. V lost 4 bases and J lost 8; bases outside the gene matches: 7. Germline V gene data show CDR1 as SGHDT and CDR2 as YYEEEE. There are 14 residues in the CDR3. CDR3 amino acids: CASSPSGRVGELFF. CDR3 sequence (DNA): TGTGCCAGCAGCCCCAGCGGGAGAGTGGGGGAGCTGTTTTTT.

This clone came up a few times. The chain joins TRBV7-2 to TRBJ2-3; D is tentatively TRBD1 or TRBD2 (5 bases each). The germline V and J ends were trimmed by 2 bases and 4 bases, with 10 bases remaining between them. The CDR3 loop spans 14 amino acids. The germline CDR1 and CDR2 sequences are SGHTA and FQGNSA. The DNA for the CDR3 is TGTGCCAGCAGCTTACAGTCGGGGCCAGATACGCAGTATTTT. Protein: CASSLQSGPDTQYF.

The rearrangement uses TRBV28 and TRBJ1-5; 7 positions agree with TRBD1. Germline values: CDR1 MDHEN, CDR2 SYDVKM. The CDR3 runs 14 residues. V shed 6 bases and J 3 bases; nucleotides not matched to a gene: 5. DNA of the CDR3: TGTGCCAGCAGCTACGGACAGGACAATCAGCCCCAGCATTTT. It yields the protein CASSYGQDNQPQHF.

The chain couples TRBV4-2 to TRBJ2-7; D uncertain. Germline V gives CDR1 LGHNA, CDR2 YNFKEQ. V lost 1 base and J lost 2, with 18 bases in between. CDR3 length: 17 amino acids. The DNA of the CDR3 is TGTGCCAGCAGCCAAGTTCTCAGGCGAATGAATCCCTACGAGCAGTACTTC. This sequence encodes CASSQVLRRMNPYEQYF.

Turning to this clone: Different DNA sequences within this sample yield the same CDR3. The chain's CDR3 is CASSPSTGGNTGELFF. The CDR3 nucleotides read TGTGCCAGCTCACCCTCGACAGGGGGGAACACCGGGGAGCTGTTTTTT. V and J are TRBV18 and TRBJ2-2, with 9 positions matching TRBD1. Trimming cost V 3 bases and J 1 base; bases outside gene matches: 3. The CDR3 covers 16 residues. Germline lookup yields CDR1 KGHSH and CDR2 LQKENI.

This chain links TRBV28 with TRBJ1-2, with D perhaps TRBD1 (5 bases). CDR3 length: 16 amino acids. Germline CDR1 is MDHEN and CDR2 is SYDVKM. Trimming cost V 5 bases and J 5 bases, with 21 bases left between them. The CDR3 bases are TGTGCCAGCAGTCTGGGGGGAGGGGCCCTAGGATATGGCTACACCTTC. This encodes CASSLGGGALGYGYTF.

The rearrangement uses TRBV27 and TRBJ2-5; the match to TRBD2 covers 10 bases. J lost 7 bases, V lost 3 bases, and 14 bases had no gene match. Germline V gene sequence: CDR1 MNHEY, CDR2 SMNVEV (reference sequence). This CDR3 has 17 residues. CDR3 residues: CASSFNPLAGVGGTQYF. The CDR3 DNA sequence: TGTGCCAGCAGTTTCAACCCCCTAGCGGGAGTCGGGGGGACCCAGTACTTC.

Concerning this clone itself: Other DNA sequences within the sample encode an identical CDR3. This chain joins TRBV19 and TRBJ1-5, with D uncertain. Per the germline V gene, CDR1 is LNHDA and CDR2 is SQIVND (reference sequence). V was pared by 5 bases and J by 0 bases, with 8 bases between. This CDR3 has 14 residues. CDR3 DNA: TGTGCCAGTAGTCGGACGGATAGCAATCAGCCCCAGCATTTT. Encoded protein: CASSRTDSNQPQHF.

V and J are TRBV7-2 and TRBJ2-1, with 8 nucleotides matching TRBD2. The CDR3 extends over 17 amino acids. Unmatched junction bases numbered 6, after V lost 1 base and J lost 1 base. CDR1 is SGHTA, CDR2 FQGNSA, per germline. CDR3 sequence (DNA): TGTGCCAGCAGCTTAGTAGGGGCGGGAGGATCCTACAATGAGCAGTTCTTC. Translating gives CASSLVGAGGSYNEQFF.

The V call is TRBV19, the J call TRBJ2-7; no firm D call. The length of the CDR3 is 14 residues. The ends were cut back, 10 bases at V and 3 bases at J, with 19 bases in the middle. Germline CDR1 and CDR2: LNHDA and SQIVND (reference sequence). The CDR3 protein is CATQRQVGNYEQYF. The CDR3 DNA follows: TGTGCCACCCAAAGGCAGGTAGGGAACTACGAGCAGTACTTC.

The V and J genes are TRBV9 and TRBJ2-7; D might be TRBD1 (6 bases). Trimming cost V 4 bases and J 5 bases, with 16 bases left between them. CDR1 and CDR2 from the germline V gene are SGDLS and YYNGEE. The CDR3 sequence is 14 residues long. The DNA of the CDR3 is TGTGCCAGCAGCCCTACTTACAGGGTACACGAGCAGTACTTC. Protein: CASSPTYRVHEQYF.

V and J are TRBV11-2 and TRBJ2-5; 11 bases align to TRBD2. This CDR3 has 17 residues. Germline assignment: CDR1 SGHAT and CDR2 FQNNGV. Trimming took 2 bases from V and 1 from J; bases not matched to a gene: 6. In nucleotides, the CDR3 is TGTGCCAGCAGCTTAATCCTAGCGGGAGGTTCCCAAGAGACCCAGTACTTC. Its protein product is CASSLILAGGSQETQYF. The full variable domain, rest sourced from reference TRBV11-2 and TRBJ2-5, is EAGVAQSPRYKIIEKRQSVAFWCNPISGHATLYWYQQILGQGPKLLIQFQNNGVVDDSQLPKDRFSAERLKGVDSTLKIQPAKLEDSAVYLCASSLILAGGSQETQYFGPGTRLLVL.

The chain is built from TRBV18 and TRBJ2-2; TRBD2 agrees at 9 bases. CDR1 KGHSH and CDR2 LQKENI come from the germline V gene. V dropped 2 bases and J dropped 5; count of bases not matched to a gene: 9. There are 17 residues in the CDR3. The CDR3 nucleotides are TGTGCCAGCTCACCAATCTCTAGCGGGATTACGACCGGGGAGCTGTTTTTT. This sequence encodes CASSPISSGITTGELFF.

The chain uses TRBV9 and TRBJ2-5; a possible D gene is TRBD2 (5 bases). Germline assignment: CDR1 SGDLS and CDR2 YYNGEE. The CDR3 is 15 amino acids. Trimming removed 0 bases at V and 7 bases at J, with 16 bases between. CDR3 DNA sequence: TGTGCCAGCAGCGTAGGTCCTTCCGGCGAGGGGACCCAGTACTTC. Translating it yields CASSVGPSGEGTQYF.

The chain is built from TRBV2 and TRBJ2-1; D uncertain. V gave up 6 bases and J gave up 8 bases, with 11 bases separating them. The CDR3 has 12 residues. CDR1 and CDR2 from the germline V gene are SNHLY and FYNNEI. The CDR3 here is CASSATRDEQFF. In DNA form, the CDR3 reads TGTGCCAGCAGCGCCACCCGGGATGAGCAGTTCTTC.

The V and J genes are TRBV5-4 and TRBJ1-2; 8 bases agree with TRBD1. CDR3 length: 14 residues. The J segment lost 8 bases and the V segment lost 0 bases, leaving 6 bases of the junction unmatched. Germline-derived CDR1 and CDR2 are SGHNT and YYREEE (reference sequence). The CDR3 here is CASSLEAGGGGYTF. In nucleotides, the CDR3 is TGTGCCAGCAGCTTGGAGGCAGGGGGCGGGGGCTACACCTTC.

J is TRBJ1-2 and V is TRBV6-1, with a weak D call TRBD1 (6 bases). Trimming cost V 3 bases and J 2 bases, with 13 bases left between them. Per germline, CDR1 MNHNS and CDR2 SASEGT. The CDR3 has 15 residues. The CDR3 loop reads CASSDPGEANYGYTF. The CDR3 nucleotides read TGTGCCAGCAGTGATCCAGGGGAAGCGAACTATGGCTACACCTTC.

The chain carries TRBV5-4 and TRBJ1-1, with D possibly TRBD1 on 5 matching bases. V was pared by 0 bases and J by 7 bases, with 10 bases between. From germline, CDR1 is SGHNT and CDR2 YYREEE (reference sequence). The CDR3 covers 13 residues. Here the CDR3 reads CASSLVGGNEAFF. The CDR3 DNA is TGTGCCAGCAGCTTGGTTGGGGGGAATGAAGCTTTCTTT.

This clone was seen a single time. The chain has TRBV7-6 and TRBJ2-7; maybe TRBD2 (5 bases). The CDR3 extends over 18 amino acids. V was clipped by 4 bases and J by 0 bases, with 22 bases between them. Germline assignment: CDR1 SGHVS and CDR2 FNYEAQ. CDR3: CASSSRRAEAWGSYEQYF. CDR3 nucleotide sequence: TGTGCCAGCAGCTCTAGGCGAGCGGAGGCCTGGGGCTCCTACGAGCAGTACTTC. Full variable domain (rest looked up from reference TRBV7-6 and TRBJ2-7): GAGVSQSPRYKVTKRGQDVALRCDPISGHVSLYWYRQALGQGPEFLTYFNYEAQQDKSGLPNDRFSAERPEGSISTLTIQRTEQRDSAMYRCASSSRRAEAWGSYEQYFGPGTRLTVT.

The rearrangement links TRBV7-6 to TRBJ2-3, with 8 bases lining up with TRBD2. Germline loops: CDR1 SGHVS, CDR2 FNYEAQ. Unmatched junction bases numbered 13, after V lost 4 bases and J lost 7 bases. This CDR3 region has 16 residues. CDR3 protein: CASSSGAGDLRHTQYF. The CDR3 DNA sequence: TGTGCCAGCAGCTCGGGAGCGGGAGACCTTAGACATACGCAGTATTTT.

The chain carries TRBV15 and TRBJ1-5; D remains ambiguous. The ends were cut back, 6 bases at V and 5 bases at J, with 14 bases in the middle. Germline assignment: CDR1 LNHNV and CDR2 YYDKDF (reference sequence). The CDR3 contains 14 residues. CDR3 coding DNA: TGTGCCACCAGTCAGACCACGGACGATCAGCCCCAGCATTTT. It is translated as CATSQTTDDQPQHF. The variable domain in full, with the rest retrieved from reference TRBV15 and TRBJ1-5, is DAMVIQNPRYQVTQFGKPVTLSCSQTLNHNVMYWYQQKSSQAPKLLFHYYDKDFNNEADTPDNFQSRRPNTSFCFLDIRSPGLGDTAMYLCATSQTTDDQPQHFGDGTRLSIL.

J is TRBJ1-2 and V is TRBV6-1; 8 bases align to TRBD1. This CDR3 comprises 18 residues. The V segment lost 1 base and the J segment 5 bases; nucleotides outside the gene matches: 15. The germline gives CDR1 MNHNS, CDR2 SASEGT. DNA of the CDR3: TGTGCCAGCAGTGAAGTTTTCTGGACAGGGATTATCGTTTATGGCTACACCTTC. Its translation is CASSEVFWTGIIVYGYTF.